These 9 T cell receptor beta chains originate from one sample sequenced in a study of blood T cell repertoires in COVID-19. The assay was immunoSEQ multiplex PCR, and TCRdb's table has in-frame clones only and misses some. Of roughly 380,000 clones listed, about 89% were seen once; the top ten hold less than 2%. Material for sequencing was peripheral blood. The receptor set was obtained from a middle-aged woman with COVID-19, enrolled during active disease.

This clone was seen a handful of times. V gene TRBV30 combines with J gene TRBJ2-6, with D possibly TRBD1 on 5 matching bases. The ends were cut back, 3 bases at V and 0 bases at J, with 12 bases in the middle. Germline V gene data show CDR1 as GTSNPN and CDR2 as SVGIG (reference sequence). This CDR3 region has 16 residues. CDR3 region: CAWRGRANSGANVLTF. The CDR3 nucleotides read TGTGCCTGGAGAGGCAGGGCCAACTCTGGGGCCAACGTCCTGACTTTC.

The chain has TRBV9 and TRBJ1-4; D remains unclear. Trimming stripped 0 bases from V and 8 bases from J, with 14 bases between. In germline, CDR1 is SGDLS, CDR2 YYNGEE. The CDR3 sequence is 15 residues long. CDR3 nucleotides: TGTGCCAGCAGCGTAGTTTCCGGGTTTGGGGAAAAACTGTTTTTT. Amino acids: CASSVVSGFGEKLFF.

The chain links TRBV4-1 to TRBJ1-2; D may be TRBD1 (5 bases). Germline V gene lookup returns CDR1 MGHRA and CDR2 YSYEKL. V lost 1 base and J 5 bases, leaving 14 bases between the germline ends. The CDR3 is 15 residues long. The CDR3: CASSQVGRASYGYTF. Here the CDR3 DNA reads TGCGCCAGCAGCCAAGTAGGCAGGGCCTCGTATGGCTACACCTTC.

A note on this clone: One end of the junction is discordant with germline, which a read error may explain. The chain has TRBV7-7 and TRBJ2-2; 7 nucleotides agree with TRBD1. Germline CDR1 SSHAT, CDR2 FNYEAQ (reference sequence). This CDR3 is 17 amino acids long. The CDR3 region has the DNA TGTGCTAGCAGCTTACACCCCGGGACAGACTACACCGGGGAGCTGTTTTTT. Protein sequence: CASSLHPGTDYTGELFF.

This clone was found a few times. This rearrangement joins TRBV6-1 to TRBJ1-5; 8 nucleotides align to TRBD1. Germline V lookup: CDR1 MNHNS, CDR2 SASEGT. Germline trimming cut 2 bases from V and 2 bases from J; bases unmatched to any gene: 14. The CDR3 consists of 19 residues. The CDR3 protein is CASSELNRGLSSGNQPQHF. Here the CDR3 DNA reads TGTGCCAGCAGTGAACTAAACAGGGGGTTGTCCTCTGGCAATCAGCCCCAGCATTTT.

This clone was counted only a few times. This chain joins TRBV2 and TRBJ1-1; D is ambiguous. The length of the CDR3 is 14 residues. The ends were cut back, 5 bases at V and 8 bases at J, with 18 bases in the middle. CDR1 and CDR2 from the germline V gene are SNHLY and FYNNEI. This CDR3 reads CASSLKSVAGEAFF. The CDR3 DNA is TGTGCCAGCAGTTTAAAATCGGTCGCGGGAGAAGCTTTCTTT.

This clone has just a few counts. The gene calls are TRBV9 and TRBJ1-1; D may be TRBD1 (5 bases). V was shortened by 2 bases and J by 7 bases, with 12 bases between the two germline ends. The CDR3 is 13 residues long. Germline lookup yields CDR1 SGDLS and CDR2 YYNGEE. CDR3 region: CASSVGKGLEAFF. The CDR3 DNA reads TGTGCCAGCAGCGTTGGGAAGGGGCTTGAAGCTTTCTTT.

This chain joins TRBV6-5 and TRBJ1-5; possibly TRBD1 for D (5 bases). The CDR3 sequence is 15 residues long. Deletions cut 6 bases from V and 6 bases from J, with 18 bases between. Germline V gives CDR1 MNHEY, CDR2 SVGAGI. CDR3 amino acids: CASSLLGGKGQPQHF. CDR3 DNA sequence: TGTGCCAGCAGCCTCCTCGGGGGAAAGGGTCAGCCCCAGCATTTT.

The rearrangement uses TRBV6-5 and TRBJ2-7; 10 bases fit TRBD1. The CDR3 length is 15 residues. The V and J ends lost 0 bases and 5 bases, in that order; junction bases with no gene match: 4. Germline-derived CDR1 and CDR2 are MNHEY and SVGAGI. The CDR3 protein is CASSYSTGQGNEQYF. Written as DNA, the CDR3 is TGTGCCAGCAGTTACTCCACGGGACAGGGGAACGAGCAGTACTTC.